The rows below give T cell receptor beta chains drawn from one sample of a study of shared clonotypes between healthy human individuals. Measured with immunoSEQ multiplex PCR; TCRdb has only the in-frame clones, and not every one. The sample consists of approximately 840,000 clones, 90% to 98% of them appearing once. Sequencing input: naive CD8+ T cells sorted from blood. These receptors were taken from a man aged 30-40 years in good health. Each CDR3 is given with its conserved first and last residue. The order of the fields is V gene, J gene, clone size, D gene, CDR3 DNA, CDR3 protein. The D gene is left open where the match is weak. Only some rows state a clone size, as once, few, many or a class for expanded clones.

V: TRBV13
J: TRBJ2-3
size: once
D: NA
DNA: TGTGCCAGCACCCCTTTGAGTGGAGCATATTGGGATACGCAGTATTTT
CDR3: CASTPLSGAYWDTQYF

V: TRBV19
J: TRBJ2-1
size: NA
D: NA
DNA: TGTGCCAGTAGTATTAAGGGCTTCAATGAGCAGTTCTTC
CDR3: CASSIKGFNEQFF

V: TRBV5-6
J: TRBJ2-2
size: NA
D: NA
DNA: TGTGCCAGCACCCCCCCCAGGACCCTCCAGGGCGGCACCGGGGAGCTGTTTTTT
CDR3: CASTPPRTLQGGTGELFF

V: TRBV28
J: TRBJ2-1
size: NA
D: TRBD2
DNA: TGTGCCAGCAGTACCCTTTCGAACCTGGGACTAGCGGACATTGACTCCTACAATGAGCAGTTCTTC
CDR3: CASSTLSNLGLADIDSYNEQFF

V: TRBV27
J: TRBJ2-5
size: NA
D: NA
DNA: TGTGCCAGCAGTTTTTGGAACAGCCGGGAGACCCAGTACTTC
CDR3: CASSFWNSRETQYF

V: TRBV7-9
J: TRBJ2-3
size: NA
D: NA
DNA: TGTGCCAGCACCTTAAGGGGACGCACAGATACGCAGTATTTT
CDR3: CASTLRGRTDTQYF

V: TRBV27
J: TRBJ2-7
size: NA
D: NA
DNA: TGTGCCAGCAGTTTGCGCCCCCCGGGTGGAACCTCCTACGAGCAGTACTTC
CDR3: CASSLRPPGGTSYEQYF

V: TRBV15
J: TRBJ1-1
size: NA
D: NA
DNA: TGTGCCACCAGCAGCACAGGGTCTGAAGCTTTCTTT
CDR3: CATSSTGSEAFF

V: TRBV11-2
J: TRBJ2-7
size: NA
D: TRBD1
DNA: TGTGCCAGCAGCTTCGGGACAGCCCCCTCCTACGAGCAGTACTTC
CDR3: CASSFGTAPSYEQYF

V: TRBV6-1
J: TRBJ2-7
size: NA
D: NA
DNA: TGTGCCAGCAGTGAAGCGCTGGAAGGACTCTCCGCCATCTACGAGCAGTACTTC
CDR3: CASSEALEGLSAIYEQYF

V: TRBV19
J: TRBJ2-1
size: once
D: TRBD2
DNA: TGTGCCAGTAGTATACTAGCGGACTACAATGAGCAGTTCTTC
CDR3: CASSILADYNEQFF

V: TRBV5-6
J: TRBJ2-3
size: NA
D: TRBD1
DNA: TGTGCCAGCAGCGGGGGACAGGGGTACAACGGGTGGGACACAGATACGCAGTATTTT
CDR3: CASSGGQGYNGWDTDTQYF

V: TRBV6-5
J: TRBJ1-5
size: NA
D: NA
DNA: TGTGCCAGCAGTTACCGGGACAATCAGCCCCAGCATTTT
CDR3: CASSYRDNQPQHF

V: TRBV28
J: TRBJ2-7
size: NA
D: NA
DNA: TGTGCCACCAGGGTCAGGCCTGCTTACGAGCAGTACTTC
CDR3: CATRVRPAYEQYF

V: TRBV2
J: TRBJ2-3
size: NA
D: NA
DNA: TGTGCCAGCAGCTCGAATATTGAGGGGCTCAGCACAGATACGCAGTATTTT
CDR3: CASSSNIEGLSTDTQYF

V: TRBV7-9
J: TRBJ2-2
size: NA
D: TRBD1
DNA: TGTGCCAGCAGCGACAGGGAAACGGCCACCGGGGAGCTGTTTTTT
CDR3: CASSDRETATGELFF

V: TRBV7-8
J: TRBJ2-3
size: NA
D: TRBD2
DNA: TGTGCCAGCAGCTTAGAACCCGGACTAGCGGGAGTTGATACGCAGTATTTT
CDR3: CASSLEPGLAGVDTQYF

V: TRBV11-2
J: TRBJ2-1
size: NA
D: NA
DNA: TGTGCCAGCAGCTTACACGGAGTAGGTGGGTATGAGCAGTTCTTC
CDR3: CASSLHGVGGYEQFF

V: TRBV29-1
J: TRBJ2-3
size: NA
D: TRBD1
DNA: TGCAGCGTTGAAGAGTACAGGGGGCATAGCACAGATACGCAGTATTTT
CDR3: CSVEEYRGHSTDTQYF

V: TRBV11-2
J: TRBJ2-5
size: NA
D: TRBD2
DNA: TGTGCCAGCAGCTCTGCTAGCGGGAAGTTAGAGACCCAGTACTTC
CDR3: CASSSASGKLETQYF

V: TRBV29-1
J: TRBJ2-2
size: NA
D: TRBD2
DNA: TGCAGCGTTGGTGGGTCTAGCGGGAGTTTCGCCGGGGAGCTGTTTTTT
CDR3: CSVGGSSGSFAGELFF

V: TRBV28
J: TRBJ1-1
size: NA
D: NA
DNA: TGTGCCAGCAGTTTCCCGCCCGTAACTCAGAAGCTCACTGAAGCTTTCTTT
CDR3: CASSFPPVTQKLTEAFF

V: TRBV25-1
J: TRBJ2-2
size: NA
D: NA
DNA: TGTGCCAGCAGTTTACACACCGGGGAGCTGTTTTTT
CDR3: CASSLHTGELFF

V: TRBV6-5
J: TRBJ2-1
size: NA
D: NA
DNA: TGTGCCAGCAGGCCGGACTACCTCTCCTACAATGAGCAGTTCTTC
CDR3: CASRPDYLSYNEQFF

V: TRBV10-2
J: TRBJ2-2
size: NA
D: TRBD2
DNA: TGCGCCAGCAGTGAGTTACCAGGACTAGCGGGAGAGGTCACCGGGGAGCTGTTTTTT
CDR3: CASSELPGLAGEVTGELFF

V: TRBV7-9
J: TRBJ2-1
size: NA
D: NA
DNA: TGTGCCAGCAGCTTATATTCAGGGTCTGAGATTCGGCAGTTCTTC
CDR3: CASSLYSGSEIRQFF

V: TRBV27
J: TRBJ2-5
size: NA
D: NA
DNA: TGTGCCAGCAGTTTACCCGGGAGACGAGAGACCCAGTACTTC
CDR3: CASSLPGRRETQYF

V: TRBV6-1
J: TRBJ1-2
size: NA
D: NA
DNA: TGTGCCAGCGGGTCCAACTATGGCTACACCTTC
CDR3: CASGSNYGYTF

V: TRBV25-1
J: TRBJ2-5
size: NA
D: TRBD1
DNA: TGTGCCAGCACCACAGGGGGAAGAGAGACCCAGTACTTC
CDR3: CASTTGGRETQYF

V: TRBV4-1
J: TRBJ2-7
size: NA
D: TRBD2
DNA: TGCGCCAGCAGCCAAGATCCACTAGCGGACCCTTACGAGCAGTACTTC
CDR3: CASSQDPLADPYEQYF